This TCR beta chain originates from a study of response to subunit inactivated influenza vaccine. General observations from the study: It was the authors' suggestion that each seasonal influenza vaccination recruits few new T cells.

MiXCR was run by TCRdb on the RT-PCR reads, yielding one entry per CDR3 protein. The repertoire holds approximately 520,000 distinct CDR3 sequences, roughly 25% seen once, with 1.9% in the top ten. V gave up 3 bases and J gave up 2 bases; unmatched junction bases: 3. Germline loops: CDR1 SEHNR, CDR2 FQNEAQ (reference sequence). The CDR3 loop spans 16 amino acids. To note about this clonotype: The antigen is not known.

This material consisted of CD4+ T cells sorted from PBMCs, taken about 5 days after vaccination. The clonotype was recovered from a man aged 45-65 years who received an inactivated influenza vaccine. The chain carries TRBV7-9 and TRBJ2-5, with TRBD2 matching over 13 bases. The CDR3 sequence is CASSFTSGRGQETQYF. CDR3 nucleotides: TGTGCCAGCAGCTTTACTAGCGGGAGGGGGCAAGAGACCCAGTACTTC.